The TCR beta chain under discussion was sequenced for a study of T cells after yellow fever vaccination. This clonotype has ten or more counts. Its antigen is not known. Germline V gene sequence: CDR1 SQVTM, CDR2 ANQGSEA. Trimming removed 0 bases from V and 10 bases from J; junction bases left unmatched: 6. This CDR3 region has 14 residues. Study-level findings and limits: The secondary response peaked faster, at day 5 versus 15, but was weaker.

A 5'RACE template-switching step, the method used to make TCR cDNA, added a universal primer site and UMIs. TCRdb reprocessed the 5' RACE reads with MiXCR, giving one entry per CDR3 protein. The data contain 250,000 or so distinct CDR3 sequences, more than 3.5% of them singletons. The starting material was PBMCs, obtained 15 days after the yellow fever booster vaccination. The chain links TRBV29-1 to TRBJ1-4, with 9 bases matching TRBD1. This receptor was obtained from a man younger than 30 who received the YFV17D yellow fever vaccine. The CDR3 here is CSVEDGQGFGKLFF. DNA of the CDR3: TGCAGCGTTGAAGACGGACAGGGGTTTGGAAAACTGTTTTTT.